Included here is one TCR beta chain sequence, with context. It has no known antigen specificity. The sample holds no much larger clone one base away, and base qualities are not on file. Genomic DNA was extracted from sorted cells for sequencing of the TCRbeta CDR3 region. TCRbeta CDR3 regions were sequenced using the immunoSEQ Assay. TCRdb carries this immuneACCESS record with in-frame sequences only. Its versions omit some clonotypes, under half of them owing to an unresolved V gene in the studies checked, with the rest unexplained. This sample is represented by 48,000 or so clones; around nine tenths of them were singletons. The top ten hold around 6.7% of the sample. The trial excluded patients who had a history of autoimmune disease or who were on systemic immunosuppression. Peripheral blood for TCR sequencing was collected from all dose cohorts at baseline, on cycle 4 day 1, and on cycle 7 day 1. The samples were drawn from a first-in-human, open-label, multicenter phase I dose-escalation trial of ivuxolimab. Adults with locally advanced or metastatic melanoma, renal cell carcinoma, hepatocellular carcinoma or head and neck squamous cell carcinoma were enrolled in the trial. Before TCR sequencing, CD4+ T cells and CD8+ T cells from peripheral blood were sorted into separate populations.

This sample was taken from a study of OX40 agonist ivuxolimab in advanced cancers. For the wider study: The costimulatory receptor OX40 (CD134) was targeted by ivuxolimab, a fully human IgG2 agonistic monoclonal antibody. Patients were allowed to have had prior anti-PD-1, anti-PD-L1 or anti-CTLA-4 therapy, and around 40% of the dose-escalation patients had previously received checkpoint inhibitors. A male proportion of approximately 83% and a mean age of approximately 58 years, ranging from roughly 23 to 85, were recorded for the dose-escalation cohort. Partial responses occurred in three dose-escalation patients, of whom one had hepatocellular carcinoma and two had cutaneous melanoma. Of the 50 to 55 patients in dose escalation, some 20 had hepatocellular carcinoma, some 15 had melanoma, 9 had renal cell carcinoma and 9 had head and neck cancer. The point of sequencing TCRbeta in the periphery was to test whether ivuxolimab changed TCR sequence diversity and drove clonal T-cell expansion. The monotherapy dose-escalation portion (N = 52 patients) of the phase I ivuxolimab trial is reported in the paper. Intravenous ivuxolimab was administered to patients every 2 weeks at six dose levels: 0.01, 0.1, 0.3, 1.5, 3 and 10 mg/kg. General conclusions and limits of the study: The antigen specificity of the peripheral T cells that underwent clonal expansion was not determined. At doses from 0.1 to 3.0 mg/kg, clonal expansion was seen in both CD4+ and CD8+ blood T cells between baseline and week 6. In partial responders in the 0.1-3.0 mg/kg groups, normalized peripheral clonal expansion was found to be among the lowest, especially among CD8+ T cells. After ivuxolimab, more expanded clones were found on average in CD8+ T cells than in CD4+ T cells. Low levels of normalized T-cell clonal expansion were also seen in some patients who did not respond.

Germline trimming amounts to 4 bases on V and 7 bases on J, with 9 as the count of junction bases outside the gene matches. Spanning cysteine to phenylalanine, the CDR3 consists of 14 amino acids. Only the CDR3 part of the read is kept: 42 bases, read in frame from the first base. The germline V gene (reference sequence) gives CDR1 as GTSNPN and CDR2 as SVGIG. The sequence was obtained from an adult with an advanced solid tumor such as melanoma, head and neck, liver or kidney cancer. The sample in question was CD4+ or CD8+ T cells sorted from blood, obtained in a trial of the OX40 agonist ivuxolimab. The chain joins TRBV30 to TRBJ2-7; 11 central nucleotides agree with TRBD1. The nucleotide sequence is TGTGCCTGGACAGCGGGACAGGGGGAATATGAGCAGTACTTC. Its translation is CAWTAGQGEYEQYF.